This entry lists 9 T cell receptor delta chains sequenced from one sample in a study of gamma-delta T cells after stem cell transplantation. TCRdb called clones from the RT-PCR reads again using CATT. The table includes under 1,500 delta-chain clones, about 5.3% detected once. The sample was gamma-delta T cells. The receptors originated from a human donor. It is not recorded whose cells these are; they may come from a transplant donor.

J is TRDJ1 and V is TRDV2, with 9 bases that match TRDD3. Trimming removed 1 base from V and 1 base from J; junction bases left unmatched: 9. The germline V gene has CDR1 GEAIGNYY and CDR2 EKD. The CDR3 covers 17 residues. The CDR3 nucleotides read TGTGCCTGTGACACTCTGGGGGATTCCTTGATCACCGATAAACTCATCTTT. Its translation: CACDTLGDSLITDKLIF.

As regards this clone: Since a far larger clone is one base different, this is likely a read error. This sample also contains other DNA sequences that code for the same CDR3. The CDR3 sequence is CACDAVTGGYASPLDRDKLIF. CDR3 bases: TGTGCCTGTGACGCCGTTACTGGGGGATACGCGTCACCCCTCGATAGAGATAAACTCATCTTT. The chain is built from TRDV2 and TRDJ1; 13 nucleotides match TRDD3. The germline V gene encodes CDR1 GEAIGNYY and CDR2 EKD. V lost 3 bases to trimming and J lost 5 bases; unmatched junction nucleotides: 23. The length of the CDR3 is 21 residues.

Of note for this clone: A far larger clone is only one base removed, so a read error is likely. This same CDR3 is encoded by further DNA sequences in the sample. V and J are TRDV2 and TRDJ1, with 12 bases identical to TRDD3. CDR3 length: 20 amino acids. In germline, CDR1 is GEAIGNYY, CDR2 EKD. This chain's CDR3 is CACDTLLGDTLPGDTDKLIF. For the CDR3, the DNA is TGTGCCTGTGACACGTTACTGGGGGATACACTCCCGGGTGACACTGATAAACTCATCTTT.

This clone was counted a few times. TCRdb has a much larger clone's protein, which differs at residue 13 from the translation of this DNA, likely because of a read error; what is shown is the protein translated from the DNA. The chain has TRDV2 and TRDJ1; 9 positions match TRDD3. The germline gives CDR1 GEAIGNYY, CDR2 EKD. The CDR3 is made up of 17 amino acids. CDR3 DNA: TGTGCCTGTGACTCTATAGACGGGGGGATACTTTCCGAGAAACTCATCTTT. Protein: CACDSIDGGILSEKLIF.

Concerning this clone itself: This DNA's translation differs at residue 5 from TCRdb's protein, which comes from a much larger clone; a read error is likely, and the protein shown is translated from the DNA. V usage is TRDV2 and J usage is TRDJ1; the match to TRDD3 covers 11 bases. Germline-derived CDR1 and CDR2 are GEAIGNYY and EKD. V gave up 3 bases and J gave up 1 base; unmatched junction bases: 18. The CDR3 runs 20 residues. CDR3 coding DNA: TGTGCCTGTGACTCGATGTCGGCGGGGCTGGGGGATACATCCACCGATAAACTCATCTTT. It encodes CACDSMSAGLGDTSTDKLIF.

Within the sample, this clone is medium-sized. Other DNA sequences in the same sample also yield this CDR3. This chain uses TRDV2 with TRDJ1; 13 bases are shared with TRDD3. V trimming: 3 bases; J trimming: 0 bases; junction bases outside the gene matches: 15. Germline assignment: CDR1 GEAIGNYY and CDR2 EKD. The CDR3 is 20 amino acids. DNA of the CDR3: TGTGCCTGTGACGAGACCCGTACTGGGGGATACGGCTACCACACCGATAAACTCATCTTT. Translating it yields CACDETRTGGYGYHTDKLIF.

This clone occurred a few times. TCRdb shows a much larger clone's protein in place of this DNA's translation, and the two differ at residue 15, likely through a read error; the protein shown is translated from the DNA. The V call is TRDV2, the J call TRDJ1, with D perhaps TRDD3 (6 bases). The CDR3 sequence is 19 residues long. CDR1 GEAIGNYY and CDR2 EKD come from the germline V gene. In DNA form, the CDR3 reads TGTGCCTGTGACACCGTCTCAAGGCTCGGGGATCGGAGGACCGTTAAACTCATCTTT. This translates into CACDTVSRLGDRRTVKLIF.

As to this clone: This is likely an artifact of a read error, given a far larger clone one base away. V usage is TRDV2 and J usage is TRDJ1; 7 nucleotides agree with TRDD3. CDR1 and CDR2 from the germline V gene are GEAIGNYY and EKD. CDR3 size: 16 residues. The CDR3 region is CARDNLLGGVTDKLIF. CDR3 in DNA: TGTGCCCGTGATAATTTACTTGGGGGAGTCACCGATAAACTCATCTTT.

The sample holds a few counts of this clone. This DNA's translation differs at residue 14 from TCRdb's protein, which comes from a much larger clone; a read error is likely, and the protein shown is translated from the DNA. V gene TRDV2 combines with J gene TRDJ1, with 8 bases fitting TRDD3. This CDR3 region has 20 residues. V was pared by 0 bases and J by 1 base, with 18 bases of the junction left unmatched. The V gene's germline CDR1 is GEAIGNYY and CDR2 EKD. CDR3 residues: CACDTVEMGDPNLTTDKLIF. The CDR3 DNA follows: TGTGCCTGTGACACCGTTGAGATGGGGGATCCAAACTTAACCACCGATAAACTCATCTTT.